These 27 T cell receptor beta chains were all obtained from the same sample, sequenced in a study of blood T cells in healthy people across ages. PCR was performed a second time for 7 to 11 cycles using a sample-barcoded 5' primer and a J-beta primer mix. TCRdb reprocessed the 5' RACE reads via MiXCR and lists one record per CDR3 protein. The table includes about 640,000 distinct CDR3 sequences, roughly 58% detected once. Sequenced: blood. These receptors came from a man in his sixties in good health.

J is TRBJ2-5 and V is TRBV5-1; D unclear. CDR1 and CDR2 (germline): SGHRS, YFSETQ. CDR3 length: 14 residues. Trimming cost V 6 bases and J 1 base, with 13 bases left between them. The CDR3 DNA reads as TGCGCCAGCAAAGACGAGGAGACCCAAGAGACCCAGTACTTC. As protein: CASKDEETQETQYF.

This sequence joins TRBV24-1 and TRBJ2-1; 11 nucleotides agree with TRBD2. CDR3 length: 19 amino acids. The germline gives CDR1 KGHDR, CDR2 SFDVKD. V was clipped by 2 bases and J by 4 bases; unmatched bases: 12. The CDR3 region has the DNA TGTGCCACCAGTGATTCCCCTGGACTAGCGGGTCAGAGGTACAATGAGCAGTTCTTC. Translation: CATSDSPGLAGQRYNEQFF.

This clonotype came up a few times. The chain recombines TRBV7-2 with TRBJ1-2, with D perhaps matching TRBD1 (6 bases). The CDR3 covers 14 residues. V was pared by 1 base and J by 6 bases, with 12 bases between. Germline loops: CDR1 SGHTA, CDR2 FQGNSA. The CDR3 reads CASSLGQGLDGYTF. The CDR3, as DNA: TGTGCCAGCAGCTTAGGGCAGGGGCTTGATGGCTACACCTTC.

This sequence joins TRBV3-1 and TRBJ2-7; the D is unclear. The end of the DNA fits TRBJ2-5 better, so the J call may be wrong. CDR1 is LGHDT, CDR2 YNNKEL, per germline (reference sequence). The CDR3 runs 14 residues. The CDR3 DNA reads TGTGCCAGCAGCCCCCCGGGCGCTTGGGAGACCCAGTACTTC. Translation gives CASSPPGAWETQYF.

This clonotype was observed once. The rearrangement uses TRBV12-3 or TRBV12-4 and TRBJ2-5; a possible D gene is TRBD1 (6 bases). V lost 5 bases to trimming and J lost 2 bases, with 15 bases between them. CDR3 length equals 15 residues. CDR3 nucleotide sequence: TGTGCCAGCAGTCTCCCGGGACACTCACAAGAGACCCAGTACTTC. Translation gives CASSLPGHSQETQYF.

The CDR3: CASRPGGRDEQYF. CDR3 sequence (DNA): TGTGCCAGCAGACCCGGGGGAAGGGACGAGCAGTACTTC. The chain combines TRBV6-6 with TRBJ2-7; TRBD2 might be the D (6 bases). V was pared by 6 bases and J by 5 bases, with 14 bases between. CDR3 size: 13 residues. CDR1 MNHNY and CDR2 SVGAGI come from the germline V gene (reference sequence).

The chain is built from TRBV5-1 and TRBJ2-5; 11 bases agree with TRBD2. The CDR3 runs to 14 residues. The J segment lost 9 bases and the V segment lost 4 bases, leaving 8 bases of the junction unmatched. The germline CDR1 and CDR2 sequences are SGHRS and YFSETQ. CDR3 nucleotide sequence: TGCGCCAGCAGCGAGGGGACTAGCGGAAGGGCCCAGTACTTC. It codes for CASSEGTSGRAQYF.

This clonotype occurred once. DNA of the CDR3: TGTGCCAGCAGTTGGACAGGGGAAGAGCAGTACTTC. Translated: CASSWTGEEQYF. The V call is TRBV5-5, the J call TRBJ2-4, with 9 bases identical to TRBD1. From germline, CDR1 is SGHKS and CDR2 YYEKEE (reference sequence). J was trimmed by 13 bases and V by 5 bases; bases with no gene match: 7. The CDR3 totals 12 residues.

Of note for this clonotype: One end of the junction varies from germline; a read error may be responsible. This chain connects TRBV7-9 to TRBJ2-7, with a possible D match to TRBD1 (6 bases). CDR1 and CDR2 from the germline V gene are SEHNR and FQNEAQ (reference sequence). The CDR3 has 14 residues. The CDR3 nucleotides read TGTACCAGCAGCTACGGGACACGACTCTACGAGCAGTACTTC. This sequence encodes CTSSYGTRLYEQYF.

V is TRBV28 and J is TRBJ1-1, with D maybe TRBD1 (5 bases). The CDR3 loop spans 15 amino acids. V lost 6 bases, J lost 0 bases, and 14 bases lay in between. The V gene's germline CDR1 is MDHEN and CDR2 SYDVKM. The CDR3 is CASRPRDGMNTEAFF. The CDR3 bases are TGTGCCAGCAGACCCCGGGACGGAATGAACACTGAAGCTTTCTTT.

This clonotype was observed a handful of times. The chain couples TRBV10-1 to TRBJ2-3; perhaps TRBD1 as D (6 bases). Germline assignment: CDR1 WNHNN and CDR2 SYGVQD (reference sequence). The CDR3 covers 15 residues. V was pared by 5 bases and J by 0 bases, with 12 bases between. The CDR3 protein is CASSSGQTSTDTQYF. The CDR3 DNA is TGCGCCAGCAGTTCCGGACAGACTAGCACAGATACGCAGTATTTT.

This chain links TRBV12-3 or TRBV12-4 with TRBJ2-1; 11 bases are shared with TRBD1. The CDR3 covers 17 residues. The V segment lost 3 bases and the J segment 4 bases; nucleotides outside the gene matches: 8. The CDR3: CASSFLSGTGGYNEQFF. The CDR3 nucleotides read TGTGCCAGCAGTTTTCTTTCCGGGACAGGGGGTTACAATGAGCAGTTCTTC.

This chain links TRBV2 with TRBJ2-4; D is unresolved. The J call could be wrong; TRBJ2-7 is a better fit for the DNA end. The CDR3 has 12 residues. In germline, CDR1 is SNHLY, CDR2 FYNNEI. The CDR3 bases are TGTGCCAGCAGCCAACTGGGGTACGAGCAGTACTTC. The encoded protein is CASSQLGYEQYF.

The chain joins TRBV2 to TRBJ1-2; no clear D gene. Looked up from germline, CDR1 is SNHLY and CDR2 is FYNNEI. This CDR3 contains 13 residues. V lost 2 bases and J 2 bases, leaving 6 bases between the germline ends. CDR3 bases: TGTGCCAGCAGTGAAACACCGAACTATGGCTACACCTTC. This translates into CASSETPNYGYTF.

This clonotype turned up a few times. DNA for the CDR3: TGTGCCAGCACTCTGGGGACCGCTCAAGAGACCCAGTACTTC. Translation: CASTLGTAQETQYF. This chain uses TRBV3-1 with TRBJ2-5; the D call may be TRBD1 or TRBD2 (5 bases each). This CDR3 spans 14 amino acids. With 7 bases removed from V and 2 bases from J, the gap between germline ends came to 14 bases. In germline, CDR1 is LGHDT, CDR2 YNNKEL (reference sequence).

This clonotype was seen only a few times. The V and J genes are TRBV7-8 and TRBJ2-7, with D perhaps TRBD1 (6 bases). The length of the CDR3 is 14 residues. The V end lost 5 bases, the J end lost 0 bases, and 11 bases lay between the germline ends. The germline V gene has CDR1 SGHVS and CDR2 FQNEAQ. CDR3 bases: TGTGCCAGCAGCGGAAAAGGGGGCTCCTACGAGCAGTACTTC. Encoded protein: CASSGKGGSYEQYF.

In its sample, this clonotype was seen once. Relative to the germline gene, one junction end is altered; a read error may explain this. V gene TRBV12-3 or TRBV12-4 combines with J gene TRBJ2-5; TRBD2 matches 7 bases. The CDR3 covers 15 residues. CDR3 nucleotides: TGTGTCAGCAGTTTACCGGCTAGCGGCCAAGAGACCCAGTACTTC. Its protein is CVSSLPASGQETQYF.

The rearrangement joins TRBV9 to TRBJ2-7, with D unresolved. The germline V gene has CDR1 SGDLS and CDR2 YYNGEE. This CDR3 is built from 15 residues. Trimming removed 5 bases at V and 0 bases at J, with 15 bases between. CDR3 DNA sequence: TGTGCCAGCAGTCCGACGGACCTTAGCTCCTACGAGCAGTACTTC. It translates to CASSPTDLSSYEQYF.

The chain combines TRBV6-5 with TRBJ2-3; 10 bases map to TRBD2. This CDR3 has 19 residues. The trim removed 3 bases at V and 0 bases at J, leaving 12 bases unmatched. Per the germline V gene, CDR1 is MNHEY and CDR2 is SVGAGI. Written as DNA, the CDR3 is TGTGCCAGCAGTTATCCGGCCCTAGCGGGGGATACTAGCACAGATACGCAGTATTTT. Translation: CASSYPALAGDTSTDTQYF.

This chain connects TRBV6-5 to TRBJ2-5, with 12 bases identical to TRBD1. The CDR3 length is 15 residues. Germline V lookup: CDR1 MNHEY, CDR2 SVGAGI. The V segment lost 6 bases and the J segment 5 bases; nucleotides outside the gene matches: 7. The CDR3 bases are TGTGCCAGCAGAAAGGGACAGGGGGCGGCGGAGACCCAGTACTTC. This codes for CASRKGQGAAETQYF.

The chain couples TRBV4-2 to TRBJ2-4, with D perhaps matching TRBD2 (7 bases). Germline V gene lookup returns CDR1 LGHNA and CDR2 YNFKEQ. This CDR3 is built from 17 residues. V gave up 0 bases and J gave up 6 bases, with 18 bases separating them. In nucleotides, the CDR3 is TGTGCCAGCAGCCAAGAGGGAGGGGCAATAGGGGGAAACATTCAGTACTTC. Translated, it gives CASSQEGGAIGGNIQYF.

J is TRBJ2-1 and V is TRBV3-1; no clear D. Trimming shortened V by 8 bases and J by 13 bases, and 18 bases separated the two germline ends. This CDR3 spans 12 amino acids. Germline V lookup: CDR1 LGHDT, CDR2 YNNKEL (reference sequence). The CDR3 DNA follows: TGTGCCAGCGGTTGGGTACAAGAGACCCAGTTCTTC. Translating gives CASGWVQETQFF.

The chain uses TRBV6-2 or TRBV6-3 and TRBJ2-4; TRBD2 matches at 7 bases. The J call may be in error: the DNA end matches TRBJ2-7 better. The CDR3 contains 15 residues. CDR1 is MNHEY and CDR2 is SVGEGT in the germline V gene. CDR3 in amino acids: CASSYSSGVGCEQYF. The CDR3 DNA sequence: TGTGCCAGCAGTTACTCGAGCGGGGTCGGCTGCGAGCAGTACTTC.

The gene calls are TRBV18 and TRBJ2-1, with a tentative D call TRBD1 (6 bases). Germline-derived CDR1 and CDR2 are KGHSH and LQKENI. The CDR3 consists of 16 residues. V lost 6 bases and J 4 bases, leaving 19 bases between the germline ends. The CDR3 DNA reads TGTGCCAGCTCGCTCTACGGACAGCCTCCGTACAATGAGCAGTTCTTC. It translates to CASSLYGQPPYNEQFF. Based on the CDR3 plus reference TRBV18 and TRBJ2-1, the full variable domain is NAGVMQNPRHLVRRRGQEARLRCSPMKGHSHVYWYRQLPEEGLKFMVYLQKENIIDESGMPKERFSAEFPKEGPSILRIQQVVRGDSAAYFCASSLYGQPPYNEQFFGPGTRLTVL.

This chain links TRBV5-1 with TRBJ2-7; D perhaps matches TRBD2 (5 bases). CDR3 length equals 15 residues. Deletions cut 3 bases from V and 7 bases from J, with 20 bases between. Germline V CDR1 and CDR2: SGHRS, YFSETQ. The CDR3 DNA is TGCGCCAGCAGCTCGATCGGCGGAGGCAGTGGGGAGCAGTACTTC. Its translation: CASSSIGGGSGEQYF.

J is TRBJ1-1 and V is TRBV11-2; D gene uncertain. Germline V gene sequence: CDR1 SGHAT, CDR2 FQNNGV. V gave up 1 base and J gave up 3 bases, with 6 bases separating them. This CDR3 spans 13 amino acids. CDR3 in amino acids: CASSLVADTEAFF. The CDR3 bases are TGTGCCAGCAGCTTAGTGGCGGACACTGAAGCTTTCTTT.

The chain carries TRBV12-3 or TRBV12-4 and TRBJ2-3, with TRBD2 matching over 7 bases. V lost 6 bases and J lost 5; bases outside the gene matches: 5. This CDR3 has 13 amino acids. This chain's CDR3 is CASRIAGKDTQYF. The CDR3 DNA is TGTGCCAGCAGAATAGCGGGCAAAGATACGCAGTATTTT.